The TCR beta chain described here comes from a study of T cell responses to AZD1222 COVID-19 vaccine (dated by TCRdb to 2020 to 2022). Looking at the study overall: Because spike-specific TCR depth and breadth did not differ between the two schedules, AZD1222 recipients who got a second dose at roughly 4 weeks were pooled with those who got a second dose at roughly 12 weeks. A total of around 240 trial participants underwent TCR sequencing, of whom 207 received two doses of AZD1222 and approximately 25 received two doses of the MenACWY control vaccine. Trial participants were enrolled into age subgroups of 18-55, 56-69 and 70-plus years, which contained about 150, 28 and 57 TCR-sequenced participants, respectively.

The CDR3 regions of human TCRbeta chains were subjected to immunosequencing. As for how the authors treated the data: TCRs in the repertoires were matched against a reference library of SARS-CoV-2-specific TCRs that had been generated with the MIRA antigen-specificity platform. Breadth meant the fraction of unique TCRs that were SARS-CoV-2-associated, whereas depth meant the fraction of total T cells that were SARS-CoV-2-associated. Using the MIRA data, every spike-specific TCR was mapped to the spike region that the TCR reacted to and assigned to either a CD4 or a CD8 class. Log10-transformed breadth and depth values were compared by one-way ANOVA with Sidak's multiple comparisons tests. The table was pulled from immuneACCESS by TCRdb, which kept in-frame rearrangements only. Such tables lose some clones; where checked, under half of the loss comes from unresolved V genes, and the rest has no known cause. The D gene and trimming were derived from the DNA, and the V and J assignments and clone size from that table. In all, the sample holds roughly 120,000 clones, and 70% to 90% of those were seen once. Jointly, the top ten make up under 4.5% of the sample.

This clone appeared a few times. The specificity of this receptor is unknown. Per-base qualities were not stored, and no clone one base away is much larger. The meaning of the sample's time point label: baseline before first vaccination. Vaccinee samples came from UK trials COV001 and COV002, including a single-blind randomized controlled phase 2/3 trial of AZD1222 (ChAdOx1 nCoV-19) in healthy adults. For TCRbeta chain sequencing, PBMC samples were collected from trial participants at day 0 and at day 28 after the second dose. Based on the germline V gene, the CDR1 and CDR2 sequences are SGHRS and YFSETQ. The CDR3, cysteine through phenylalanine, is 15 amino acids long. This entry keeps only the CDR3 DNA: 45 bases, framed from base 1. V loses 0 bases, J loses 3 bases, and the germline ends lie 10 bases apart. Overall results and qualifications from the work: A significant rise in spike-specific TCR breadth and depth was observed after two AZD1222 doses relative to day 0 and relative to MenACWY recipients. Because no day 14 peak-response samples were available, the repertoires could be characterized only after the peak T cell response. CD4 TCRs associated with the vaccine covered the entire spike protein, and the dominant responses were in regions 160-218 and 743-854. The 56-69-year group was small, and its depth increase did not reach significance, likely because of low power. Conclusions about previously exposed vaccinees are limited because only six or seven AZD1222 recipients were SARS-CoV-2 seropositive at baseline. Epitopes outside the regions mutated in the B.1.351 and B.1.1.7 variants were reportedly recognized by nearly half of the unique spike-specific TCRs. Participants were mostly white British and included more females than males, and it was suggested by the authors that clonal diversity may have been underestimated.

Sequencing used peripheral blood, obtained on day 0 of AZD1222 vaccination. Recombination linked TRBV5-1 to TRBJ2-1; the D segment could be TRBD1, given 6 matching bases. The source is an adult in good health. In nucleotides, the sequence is TGCGCCAGCAGCTTGGAGGGACAAAACTACAATGAGCAGTTCTTC. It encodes CASSLEGQNYNEQFF.